These T cell receptor beta chains were read from a single sample in a study of OX40 agonist ivuxolimab in advanced cancers. The data were produced by immunoSEQ multiplex PCR, yet TCRdb's version contains in-frame clones alone and is incomplete. The table has some 52,000 clones, approximately 87% seen once; the top ten hold approximately 6.8%. The starting material was CD4+ or CD8+ T cells sorted from blood, obtained in a trial of the OX40 agonist ivuxolimab. The origin of the receptors is an adult with an advanced solid tumor such as melanoma, head and neck, liver or kidney cancer. Both conserved end residues are part of each CDR3. The order of the fields is D gene, clone size, V gene, J gene, CDR3 protein, CDR3 DNA. The D gene is left open where the match is weak. Size is omitted from some rows. Given values are once, few, many or a class for expanded clones.

>-|few|TRBV19|TRBJ1-6
CASSPDRDYNSPLHF
TGTGCCAGTAGTCCGGACAGAGACTATAATTCACCCCTCCACTTT
>-|-|TRBV7-9|TRBJ2-1
CASSLVVGATVYNEQFF
TGTGCCAGCAGCTTAGTTGTAGGGGCCACCGTATACAATGAGCAGTTCTTC
>-|-|TRBV2|TRBJ1-2
CASIPGGYSGYGYTF
TGTGCCAGCATCCCCGGGGGGTATTCAGGCTATGGCTACACCTTC
>TRBD1|-|TRBV6-5|TRBJ1-2
CASSAGTGDYGYTF
TGTGCCAGCAGTGCCGGGACAGGGGATTATGGCTACACCTTC
>TRBD1|-|TRBV28|TRBJ2-7
CASISGGEYEQYF
TGTGCCAGCATTTCAGGGGGTGAATACGAGCAGTACTTC
>-|-|TRBV6-5|TRBJ1-4
CASSYSPGFEEKLFF
TGTGCCAGCAGTTACTCTCCAGGGTTCGAGGAAAAACTGTTTTTT
>-|-|TRBV6-6|TRBJ2-7
CASSYSRGIYEQYF
TGTGCCAGCAGTTACTCGAGAGGGATATACGAGCAGTACTTC
>-|few|TRBV4-1|TRBJ1-6
CASSQAPPRGFNSPLHF
TGCGCCAGCAGCCAAGCCCCGCCTAGGGGATTCAATTCACCCCTCCACTTT
>-|-|TRBV10-2|TRBJ1-1
CASSRDHRNTEAFF
TGCGCCAGCAGCCGGGACCATCGGAACACTGAAGCTTTCTTT
>TRBD1|-|TRBV4-2|TRBJ1-2
CASSQGQGGADHGYTF
TGTGCCAGCAGCCAAGGACAGGGGGGCGCAGATCATGGCTACACCTTC
>TRBD1|-|TRBV6-4|TRBJ2-1
CASSELGQGQTGGQFF
TGTGCCAGCAGTGAATTGGGACAGGGTCAAACCGGTGGGCAGTTCTTC
>-|-|TRBV27|TRBJ1-2
CASSQRNNYGYTF
TGTGCCAGCAGTCAGAGGAATAACTATGGCTACACCTTC
>-|-|TRBV5-1|TRBJ2-7
CASSLGTGALEQYF
TGCGCCAGCAGCTTGGGGACGGGGGCCTTAGAGCAGTACTTC
>-|once|TRBV27|TRBJ1-5
CASSPGPSWSNQPQHF
TGTGCCAGCAGTCCAGGTCCAAGTTGGAGCAATCAGCCCCAGCATTTT
>TRBD1|once|TRBV5-1|TRBJ1-1
CASSGPGTGPNTEAFF
TGCGCCAGCAGCGGTCCCGGGACAGGACCGAACACTGAAGCTTTCTTT
>TRBD1|-|TRBV5-5|TRBJ2-1
CASSFPRTGYLSEQFF
TGTGCCAGCAGCTTCCCCCGGACAGGTTATCTAAGTGAGCAGTTCTTC
>-|-|TRBV5-1|TRBJ1-4
CASSLSLTDGKLFF
TGCGCCAGCAGCCTAAGCCTTACTGACGGAAAACTGTTTTTT
>TRBD2|-|TRBV4-2|TRBJ2-7
CASSPGAGGVYEQYF
TGTGCCAGCAGCCCCGGGGCGGGGGGTGTCTACGAGCAGTACTTC